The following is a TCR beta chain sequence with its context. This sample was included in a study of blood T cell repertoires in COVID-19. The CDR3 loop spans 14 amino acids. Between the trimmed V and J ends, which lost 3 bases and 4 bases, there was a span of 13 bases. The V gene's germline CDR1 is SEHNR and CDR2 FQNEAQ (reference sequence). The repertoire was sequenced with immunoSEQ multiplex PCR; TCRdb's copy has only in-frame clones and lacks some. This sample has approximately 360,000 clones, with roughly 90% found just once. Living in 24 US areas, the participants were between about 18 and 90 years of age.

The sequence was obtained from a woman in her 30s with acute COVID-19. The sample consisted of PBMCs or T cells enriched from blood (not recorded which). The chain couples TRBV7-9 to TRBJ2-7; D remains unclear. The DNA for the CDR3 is TGTGCCAGCAGCTTCGGTGTTTCGATTTACGAGCAGTACTTC. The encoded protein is CASSFGVSIYEQYF.